A selection of T cell receptor beta chains follows, all from one sample in a study of blood T cell repertoires in COVID-19. The assay was immunoSEQ multiplex PCR, and TCRdb's table has in-frame clones only and misses some. Of about 98,000 clones listed, around 75% are singletons. The sample comprised peripheral blood. The receptors derive from a man aged 70 or older with acute or convalescent COVID-19. Each CDR3 is given with its conserved first and last residue. The D gene is left open where the match is weak. The listing skips clone size in some rows; elsewhere it reads once, few, many or a size class.

-	once	TRBV6-1	TRBJ1-2	CASSEVQGSYGYTF	TGTGCCAGCAGTGAGGTACAGGGAAGCTATGGCTACACCTTC
TRBD1	-	TRBV18	TRBJ2-4	CASSSTPGTGDNIQYF	TGTGCCAGCTCCTCCACTCCCGGGACAGGGGACAACATTCAGTACTTC
TRBD2	-	TRBV28	TRBJ2-3	CASSPGTSGRLADTQYF	TGTGCCAGCAGTCCCGGGACTAGCGGGAGGCTGGCAGATACGCAGTATTTT
-	-	TRBV2	TRBJ2-1	CASSEAGGPEQFF	TGTGCCAGCAGTGAAGCGGGGGGACCTGAGCAGTTCTTC
-	few	TRBV3-1/TRBV3-2	TRBJ1-1	CASSQAGAMNTEAFF	TGTGCCAGCAGCCAGGCAGGGGCCATGAACACTGAAGCTTTCTTT
-	few	TRBV19	TRBJ2-6	CASSSGTGANVLTF	TGTGCCAGTAGTAGCGGCACTGGGGCCAACGTCCTGACTTTC
TRBD2	few	TRBV30	TRBJ2-7	CAWTWEGKQYF	TGTGCCTGGACCTGGGAGGGGAAGCAGTACTTC
TRBD1	-	TRBV9	TRBJ2-2	CASSERQGADTGELFF	TGTGCCAGCAGCGAGAGACAGGGGGCGGACACCGGGGAGCTGTTTTTT
-	-	TRBV27	TRBJ1-1	CASSQYSGFGTEAFF	TGTGCCAGCAGTCAGTATTCAGGGTTTGGCACTGAAGCTTTCTTT
-	-	TRBV10-3	TRBJ1-3	CAISQGMDGNTIYF	TGTGCCATCAGCCAGGGGATGGATGGAAACACCATATATTTT
-	-	TRBV21-1	TRBJ1-2	CASSSTTGYTYGYTF	TGTGCCAGCAGCTCTACGACAGGGTATACCTATGGCTACACCTTC
TRBD1	few	TRBV5-1	TRBJ1-5	CASSSGTGEPQHF	TGCGCCAGCAGCTCCGGGACAGGGGAGCCCCAGCATTTT
-	-	TRBV28	TRBJ2-7	CASSFPSPTGLREQYF	TGTGCCAGCAGTTTCCCCTCACCCACAGGGTTGCGCGAGCAGTACTTC
TRBD1	-	TRBV5-1	TRBJ2-7	CASSRDRGSYEQYF	TGCGCCAGCAGCCGGGACAGGGGTTCCTACGAGCAGTACTTC